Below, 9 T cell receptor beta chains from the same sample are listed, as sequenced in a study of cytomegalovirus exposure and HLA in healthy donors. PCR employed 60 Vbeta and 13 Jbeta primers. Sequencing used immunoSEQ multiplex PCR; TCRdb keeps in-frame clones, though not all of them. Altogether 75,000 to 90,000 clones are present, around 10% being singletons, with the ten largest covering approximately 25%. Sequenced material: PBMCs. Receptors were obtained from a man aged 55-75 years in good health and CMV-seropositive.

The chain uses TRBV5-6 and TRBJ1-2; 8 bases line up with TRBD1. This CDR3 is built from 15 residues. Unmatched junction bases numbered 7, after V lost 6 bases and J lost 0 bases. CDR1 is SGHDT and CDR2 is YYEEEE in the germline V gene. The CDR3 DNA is TGTGCCAGCACTGTATGGGACAGGACTAACTATGGCTACACCTTC. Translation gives CASTVWDRTNYGYTF.

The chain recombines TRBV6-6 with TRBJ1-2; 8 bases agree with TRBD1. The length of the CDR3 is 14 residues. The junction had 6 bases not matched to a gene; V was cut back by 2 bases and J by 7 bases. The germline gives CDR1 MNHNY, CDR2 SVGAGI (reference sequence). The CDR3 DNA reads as TGTGCCAGCAGTTACACGGACAGGGTGGGTGGCTACACCTTC. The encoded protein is CASSYTDRVGGYTF.

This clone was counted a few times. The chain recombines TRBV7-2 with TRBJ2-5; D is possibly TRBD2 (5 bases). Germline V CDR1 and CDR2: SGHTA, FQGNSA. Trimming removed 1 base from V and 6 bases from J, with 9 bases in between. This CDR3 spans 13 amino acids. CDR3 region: CASSLDHGKTQYF. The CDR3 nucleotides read TGTGCCAGCAGCTTAGATCACGGGAAGACCCAGTACTTC.

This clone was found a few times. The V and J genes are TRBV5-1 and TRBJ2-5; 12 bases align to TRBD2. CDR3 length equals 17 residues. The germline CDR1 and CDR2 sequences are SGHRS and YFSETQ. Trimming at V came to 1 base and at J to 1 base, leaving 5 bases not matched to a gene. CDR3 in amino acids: CASSLTGLAGRQETQYF. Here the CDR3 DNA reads TGCGCCAGCAGCTTGACCGGACTAGCGGGGCGCCAAGAGACCCAGTACTTC.

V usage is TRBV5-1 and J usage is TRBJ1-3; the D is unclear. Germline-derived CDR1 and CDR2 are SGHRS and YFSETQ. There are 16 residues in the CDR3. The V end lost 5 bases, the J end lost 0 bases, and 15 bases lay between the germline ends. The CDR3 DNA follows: TGCGCCAGCAGTCCCGTGGGAGTACTCTCTGGAAACACCATATATTTT. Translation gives CASSPVGVLSGNTIYF. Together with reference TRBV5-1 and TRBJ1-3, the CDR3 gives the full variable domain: KAGVTQTPRYLIKTRGQQVTLSCSPISGHRSVSWYQQTPGQGLQFLFEYFSETQRNKGNFPGRFSGRQFSNSRSEMNVSTLELGDSALYLCASSPVGVLSGNTIYFGEGSWLTVV.

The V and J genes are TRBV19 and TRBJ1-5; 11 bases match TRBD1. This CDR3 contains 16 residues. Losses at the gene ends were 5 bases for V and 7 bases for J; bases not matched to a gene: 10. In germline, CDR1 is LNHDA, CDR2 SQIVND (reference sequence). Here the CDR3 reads CASSYGAGTGGQPQHF. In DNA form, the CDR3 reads TGTGCCAGTAGTTACGGAGCCGGGACAGGGGGACAGCCCCAGCATTTT.

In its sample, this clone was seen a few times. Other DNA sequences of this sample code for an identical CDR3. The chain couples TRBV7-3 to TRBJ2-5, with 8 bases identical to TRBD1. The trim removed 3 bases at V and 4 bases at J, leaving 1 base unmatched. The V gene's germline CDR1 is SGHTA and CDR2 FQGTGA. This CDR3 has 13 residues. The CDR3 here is CASSFTGGETQYF. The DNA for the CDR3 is TGTGCCAGCAGCTTTACAGGGGGAGAGACCCAGTACTTC.

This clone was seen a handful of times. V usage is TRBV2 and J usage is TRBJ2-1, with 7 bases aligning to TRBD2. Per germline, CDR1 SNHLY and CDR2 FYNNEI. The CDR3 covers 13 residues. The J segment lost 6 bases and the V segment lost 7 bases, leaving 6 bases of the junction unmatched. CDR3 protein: CASTREGPNEQFF. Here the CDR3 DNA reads TGTGCCAGCACGAGGGAGGGACCCAATGAGCAGTTCTTC. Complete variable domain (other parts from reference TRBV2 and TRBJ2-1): EPEVTQTPSHQVTQMGQEVILRCVPISNHLYFYWYRQILGQKVEFLVSFYNNEISEKSEIFDDQFSVERPDGSNFTLKIRSTKLEDSAMYFCASTREGPNEQFFGPGTRLTVL.

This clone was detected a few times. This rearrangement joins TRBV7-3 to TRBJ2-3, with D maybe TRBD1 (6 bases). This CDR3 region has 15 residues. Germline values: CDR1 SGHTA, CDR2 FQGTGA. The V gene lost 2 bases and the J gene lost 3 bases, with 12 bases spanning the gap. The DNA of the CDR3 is TGTGCCAGCAGCTTACGGGCAGGGGCGACAGATACGCAGTATTTT. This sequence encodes CASSLRAGATDTQYF.